Included here is one T cell receptor (beta chain) sequence, with context. Antigen unknown. The CDR3 is 16 residues long. Germline V lookup: CDR1 SGDLS, CDR2 YYNGEE. After removal of 4 bases from V and 2 bases from J, the junction contained 7 bases not matched to a gene. The assay was immunoSEQ multiplex PCR, and TCRdb's table has in-frame clones only and misses some. Of about 56,000 clones listed, 75% are singletons. The record originates from a study of a mutant IDH1 vaccine in newly diagnosed glioma. Time point here: week 47, end of study. The content of each vaccine dose was 300 ug of mutant IDH1 20-mer peptide, and topical imiquimod accompanied it.

This sequence originates from a man in his fifties with glioma. V usage is TRBV9 and J usage is TRBJ2-2; the match to TRBD2 covers 8 bases. This material consisted of PBMCs, taken from a glioma patient whose treatment included an IDH1 peptide vaccine. The CDR3 DNA is TGTGCCAGCAGCTCGAAGGCGGGGGGTAACACCGGGGAGCTGTTTTTT. This sequence encodes CASSSKAGGNTGELFF.